This T cell receptor beta chain emerged from a study of monozygotic twins with inflammatory bowel disease. From germline, CDR1 is SGHVS and CDR2 FNYEAQ. This CDR3 has 17 residues. For this clonotype: No antigen is known for it.

Study-wide points: Twin concordance left repertoire similarity unchanged, with limited power a possible explanation for this lack of difference. IBD patients displayed reduced TCRbeta diversity (inverse Simpson) when set against healthy co-twins.

Every TCR library used about 3,200 ng of total RNA. TCRdb re-called the 5' RACE reads; every CDR3 protein appears as one record, without DNA. The repertoire table contains 200,000 to 250,000 distinct CDR3 sequences. This chain links TRBV7-6 with TRBJ2-1. This TCR was recovered from a human donor with ulcerative colitis or Crohn's disease, or a healthy co-twin of an affected twin (not recorded which). Sequencing input: blood. The CDR3 loop reads CASSLAPRASSYNEQFF.